The source of this TCR beta chain is a study of control samples from healthy donors and cancer patients. Libraries were prepared by immunoSEQ multiplex PCR; TCRdb keeps only in-frame clonotypes and omits some of them. The sample holds more than 95,000 clones, approximately 93% seen once. The specimen was blood. The TCR was taken from a man younger than 30 in good health.

CDR3 in amino acids: CASSQGTGAQPQHF. In DNA form, the CDR3 reads TGTGCCAGTAGTCAAGGGACAGGGGCTCAGCCCCAGCATTTT. The chain joins TRBV19 to TRBJ1-5; 10 bases align to TRBD1. J lost 6 bases, V lost 5 bases, and 4 bases had no gene match. Germline lookup yields CDR1 LNHDA and CDR2 SQIVND (reference sequence). The length of the CDR3 is 14 residues.